The source of this TCR beta chain is a study of identical twins. V dropped 6 bases and J dropped 12 bases, with 15 bases sitting between them. CDR1 and CDR2 from the germline V gene are MNHEY and SMNVEV (reference sequence). This CDR3 has 13 amino acids. As to this clonotype: No antigen is known for it.

Unique molecular identifiers were in the cDNA, with template-switch universal primer binding. Each CDR3 protein gets one entry after TCRdb re-called the 5' RACE reads with MiXCR. The sample lists around 480,000 distinct CDR3 sequences, 13% to 15% occurring once. Broader study findings: Beta out-of-frame sequences displayed a weaker excess of sharing between twins. Cross-sectional statistical analysis, not tracking of the same donors, underpinned the conclusions.

Separately, the same data were catalogued under a study of yellow fever vaccine responses in identical twins.

The sample was CD4+ T cells sorted from blood. The rearrangement joins TRBV27 to TRBJ1-6; no clear D. This TCR was recovered from a woman aged 18-35 years in good health. The CDR3 DNA follows: TGTGCCAGCAGCCCGACCCCTAAGGAACCCCTCCACTTT. Translating gives CASSPTPKEPLHF.